The 2 T cell receptor beta chains listed next were all sequenced from one sample in a study of cytomegalovirus exposure and HLA in healthy donors. TCRdb keeps only in-frame clones here, not all; method: immunoSEQ multiplex PCR. Seen here are 150,000 to 200,000 clones, approximately 90% observed once, and the top ten hold roughly 1.5%. The material sequenced was PBMCs. The receptor source for this set is a woman aged 30 to 39 in good health and CMV-seronegative.

CDR3 nucleotide sequence: TGCGCCAGCAGCGCGGGACTAGCGGGGGTAAGTGATACGCAGTATTTT. As protein: CASSAGLAGVSDTQYF. The chain carries TRBV5-1 and TRBJ2-3, with TRBD2 matching over 14 bases. This CDR3 is built from 16 residues. The J segment lost 6 bases and the V segment lost 4 bases, leaving 7 bases of the junction unmatched. The germline V gene has CDR1 SGHRS and CDR2 YFSETQ. The full variable domain, its missing parts supplied by reference TRBV5-1 and TRBJ2-3, is KAGVTQTPRYLIKTRGQQVTLSCSPISGHRSVSWYQQTPGQGLQFLFEYFSETQRNKGNFPGRFSGRQFSNSRSEMNVSTLELGDSALYLCASSAGLAGVSDTQYFGPGTRLTVL.

The rearrangement uses TRBV18 and TRBJ1-2, with TRBD1 matching over 8 bases. This CDR3 spans 17 amino acids. Germline V lookup: CDR1 KGHSH, CDR2 LQKENI. J lost 2 bases, V lost 2 bases, and 10 bases had no gene match. CDR3 DNA sequence: TGTGCCAGCTCACCAGAAATTCCGGGACAGGACAACTATGGCTACACCTTC. It encodes CASSPEIPGQDNYGYTF.